Below, 5 T cell receptor beta chains from the same sample are listed, as sequenced in a study of blood T cell repertoires in COVID-19. The table came from immunoSEQ multiplex PCR; TCRdb's copy has only in-frame clones and leaves some out. This repertoire shows 350,000 to 450,000 clones, around nine tenths found once; its top ten account for about 3%. The sample taken for sequencing was peripheral blood. The receptors originated from a human donor in a cohort sampled during active COVID-19.

This clone was found once. This rearrangement joins TRBV5-1 to TRBJ1-3; the D is unclear. The CDR3 spans 14 residues. Trimming cost V 3 bases and J 0 bases, with 7 bases left between them. CDR1 is SGHRS, CDR2 YFSETQ, per germline. The CDR3 nucleotides are TGCGCCAGCAGCTCGGAGAGCTCTGGAAACACCATATATTTT. Translated, it gives CASSSESSGNTIYF.

DNA for the CDR3: TGTGCCAGCAGTTACGGCAGGTACAATGAGCAGTTCTTC. Its protein is CASSYGRYNEQFF. The chain links TRBV6-6 to TRBJ2-1; D is unclear. The CDR3 loop spans 13 amino acids. From germline, CDR1 is MNHNY and CDR2 SVGAGI (reference sequence). The V end was cut by 2 bases, the J end by 4 bases, with 6 bases between.

The rearrangement uses TRBV5-1 and TRBJ1-6; TRBD1 aligns across 8 bases. The germline V gene encodes CDR1 SGHRS and CDR2 YFSETQ. There are 15 residues in the CDR3. The trim removed 2 bases at V and 7 bases at J, leaving 5 bases unmatched. CDR3: CASSFPDRGNSPLHF. CDR3 nucleotide sequence: TGCGCCAGCAGCTTCCCTGACAGGGGAAATTCACCCCTCCACTTT.

This clone occurred many times. V is TRBV2 and J is TRBJ1-5; 7 bases line up with TRBD1. Germline V gene sequence: CDR1 SNHLY, CDR2 FYNNEI. J was trimmed by 4 bases and V by 6 bases; bases with no gene match: 0. This CDR3 is 12 amino acids long. CDR3 sequence: CASRGQNQPQHF. DNA for the CDR3: TGTGCCAGCAGGGGACAGAATCAGCCCCAGCATTTT.

This rearrangement joins TRBV4-1 to TRBJ2-1, with TRBD2 matching over 9 bases. With 0 bases clipped from V and 6 bases from J, the junction kept 6 bases outside the gene matches. The CDR3 extends over 16 amino acids. Looked up from germline, CDR1 is MGHRA and CDR2 is YSYEKL. CDR3 DNA: TGCGCCAGCAGCCAAGATACGGCTAGCGGGATCAATGAGCAGTTCTTC. Amino acid sequence: CASSQDTASGINEQFF.